Shown below are 19 T cell receptor beta chains from a single sample sequenced in a study of long-term antiretroviral therapy in people with HIV. At survey level, the immunoSEQ assay was run in its v3.0 version. Sequenced by immunoSEQ multiplex PCR; TCRdb stores in-frame clones only, minus some. Of 25,000 to 30,000 clones in the sample, over 70% were seen once. The input for sequencing was unsorted PBMCs, taken almost 2.9 years after starting antiretroviral therapy. These receptors were taken from a man aged 25-45 years with HIV.

This clone was found once. The chain combines TRBV4-3 with TRBJ1-2, with 7 bases aligning to TRBD1. CDR1 and CDR2 (germline): LGHNA, YSLEER. The CDR3 length is 15 residues. The junction had 10 bases not matched to a gene; V was cut back by 2 bases and J by 7 bases. The CDR3: CASSQYLGGPGGYTF. CDR3 DNA sequence: TGCGCCAGCAGCCAATACTTAGGGGGCCCCGGTGGCTACACCTTC.

The J gene is TRBJ2-1, the V gene TRBV5-1; the D gene is possibly TRBD2 (5 bases). V was trimmed by 2 bases and J by 2 bases, leaving 11 bases between them. This CDR3 has 15 amino acids. The germline CDR1 and CDR2 sequences are SGHRS and YFSETQ. The CDR3 is CASSLGLMTYNEQFF. The CDR3 coding sequence is TGCGCCAGCAGCTTAGGACTGATGACCTACAATGAGCAGTTCTTC.

The rearrangement uses TRBV10-3 and TRBJ1-1; 8 bases are shared with TRBD1. With 6 bases clipped from V and 4 bases from J, the junction kept 10 bases outside the gene matches. Germline V gene sequence: CDR1 ENHRY, CDR2 SYGVKD. This CDR3 contains 15 residues. CDR3 sequence: CAIRTDRGGSTEAFF. The CDR3 coding sequence is TGTGCCATCAGGACAGACAGGGGTGGAAGCACTGAAGCTTTCTTT.

J is TRBJ2-5 and V is TRBV7-9; 8 positions match TRBD1. CDR3 size: 15 residues. Germline CDR1 is SEHNR and CDR2 is FQNEAQ (reference sequence). V lost 3 bases and J lost 5; bases outside the gene matches: 8. CDR3 in DNA: TGTGCCAGCAGCTTTCTGACAGGGGACGGGGAGACCCAGTACTTC. It specifies CASSFLTGDGETQYF.

This chain uses TRBV28 with TRBJ2-1; 9 bases match TRBD2. Germline CDR1 reads MDHEN; CDR2 reads SYDVKM. The trim removed 7 bases at V and 12 bases at J, leaving 10 bases unmatched. The CDR3 runs 13 residues. The CDR3 region has the DNA TGTGCCAGCACCCCTAGCGGGGCAATGGGGCAGTTCTTC. Residues: CASTPSGAMGQFF. The full variable domain, with the rest looked up from reference TRBV28 and TRBJ2-1, is DVKVTQSSRYLVKRTGEKVFLECVQDMDHENMFWYRQDPGLGLRLIYFSYDVKMKEKGDIPEGYSVSREKKERFSLILESASTNQTSMYLCASTPSGAMGQFFGPGTRLTVL.

The chain links TRBV28 to TRBJ2-1; maybe TRBD2 (6 bases). Trimming removed 7 bases at V and 0 bases at J, with 13 bases between. Germline assignment: CDR1 MDHEN and CDR2 SYDVKM. The CDR3 totals 15 residues. The CDR3 DNA is TGTGCCAGCACCTGGGGAGGACTCTCCTACAATGAGCAGTTCTTC. It is translated as CASTWGGLSYNEQFF.

The rearrangement joins TRBV28 to TRBJ2-3; 7 bases match TRBD2. V dropped 10 bases and J dropped 3; count of bases not matched to a gene: 4. CDR1 is MDHEN and CDR2 is SYDVKM in the germline V gene. The CDR3 has 12 residues. CDR3 DNA sequence: TGTGCCACCACGGGGGGTACAGATACGCAGTATTTT. Its translation: CATTGGTDTQYF.

The chain recombines TRBV28 with TRBJ1-5; 9 nucleotides match TRBD1. CDR1 MDHEN and CDR2 SYDVKM come from the germline V gene. V was pared by 6 bases and J by 2 bases, with 8 bases of the junction left unmatched. The CDR3 runs to 16 residues. The chain's CDR3 is CASRSGTGTRNQPQHF. CDR3 bases: TGTGCCAGCAGATCCGGGACAGGGACACGCAATCAGCCCCAGCATTTT.

This chain links TRBV9 with TRBJ2-5; no clear D. The CDR3 spans 15 residues. Germline CDR1 SGDLS, CDR2 YYNGEE. Trimming took off 0 bases at V and 5 bases at J, with 14 bases between the two ends. Written as DNA, the CDR3 is TGTGCCAGCAGCGTAGCCCCTGTTTTGGGGGAGACCCAGTACTTC. Amino acid sequence: CASSVAPVLGETQYF. Using reference TRBV9 and TRBJ2-5 for the parts outside the CDR3, the full variable domain is DSGVTQTPKHLITATGQRVTLRCSPRSGDLSVYWYQQSLDQGLQFLIQYYNGEERAKGNILERFSAQQFPDLHSELNLSSLELGDSALYFCASSVAPVLGETQYFGPGTRLLVL.

V and J are TRBV5-6 and TRBJ1-4; 7 nucleotides match TRBD1. The length of the CDR3 is 15 residues. V was pared by 4 bases and J by 4 bases, with 7 bases of the junction left unmatched. The germline CDR1 and CDR2 sequences are SGHDT and YYEEEE. DNA of the CDR3: TGTGCCAGCAGCGGAGGACAGGCCCTTAATGAAAAACTGTTTTTT. Protein: CASSGGQALNEKLFF.

The V call is TRBV7-7, the J call TRBJ2-2; D possibly matches TRBD1 or TRBD2 (6 bases each). The CDR3 has 14 residues. Trimming stripped 5 bases from V and 5 bases from J, with 12 bases between. The germline CDR1 and CDR2 sequences are SSHAT and FNYEAQ (reference sequence). The CDR3, as DNA: TGTGCCAGCAGCCTAGGGGGGAGAACCGGGGAGCTGTTTTTT. Its protein product is CASSLGGRTGELFF.

The chain is built from TRBV5-1 and TRBJ2-2; 11 bases match TRBD1. V was clipped by 3 bases and J by 0 bases; unmatched bases: 4. Per the germline V gene, CDR1 is SGHRS and CDR2 is YFSETQ. The CDR3 totals 17 residues. The CDR3 DNA reads TGCGCCAGCAGCTCAGGACAGGGGGCCTCGAACACCGGGGAGCTGTTTTTT. It specifies CASSSGQGASNTGELFF.

This clone has a single count. The chain is built from TRBV2 and TRBJ1-2; weak D call: TRBD1 (6 bases). Germline loops: CDR1 SNHLY, CDR2 FYNNEI. V was trimmed by 6 bases and J by 8 bases, leaving 10 bases between them. This CDR3 has 11 residues. CDR3 loop: CASSTGYGYTF. The CDR3 coding sequence is TGTGCCAGCAGCACAGGGTACGGCTACACCTTC.

The chain joins TRBV6-5 to TRBJ2-2, with TRBD1 as a possible D gene (5 bases). This CDR3 spans 13 amino acids. CDR1 is MNHEY, CDR2 SVGAGI, per germline. V gave up 6 bases and J gave up 1 base, with 6 bases separating them. The CDR3 loop is CASSRVNTGELFF. DNA of the CDR3: TGTGCCAGCAGCAGGGTGAACACCGGGGAGCTGTTTTTT.

The V gene is TRBV28, the J gene TRBJ1-5; a possible D gene is TRBD1 (5 bases). The V and J ends lost 4 bases and 5 bases respectively, with 12 bases between them. Germline V gene lookup returns CDR1 MDHEN and CDR2 SYDVKM. The CDR3 extends over 14 amino acids. CDR3 sequence reads: CASSSTVGYQPQHF. CDR3 in DNA: TGTGCCAGCAGTTCGACAGTGGGGTATCAGCCCCAGCATTTT.

This rearrangement joins TRBV19 to TRBJ1-6, with unresolved D. The CDR3 length is 13 residues. Germline CDR1 reads LNHDA; CDR2 reads SQIVND (reference sequence). V gave up 5 bases and J gave up 8 bases, with 10 bases separating them. The CDR3 nucleotides are TGTGCCAGTAGTCCTCGGAGGTATTCACCCCTCCACTTT. It encodes CASSPRRYSPLHF.

The chain links TRBV4-2 to TRBJ1-1; D is unresolved. Germline V gene sequence: CDR1 LGHNA, CDR2 YNFKEQ. The CDR3 runs to 12 residues. Trimming cost V 1 base and J 8 bases, with 8 bases left between them. The CDR3 protein is CASSQGSVEAFF. The CDR3, as DNA: TGTGCCAGCAGCCAAGGTAGTGTCGAAGCTTTCTTT.

This sequence joins TRBV10-3 and TRBJ2-5; 12 nucleotides agree with TRBD1. CDR1 is ENHRY, CDR2 SYGVKD, per germline. The ends lost 9 bases at V and 5 bases at J; junction bases unmatched: 4. The CDR3 runs 13 residues. The CDR3 DNA reads TGTGCCATAGGGGACAGGGGGCAGGAGACCCAGTACTTC. Amino acids: CAIGDRGQETQYF.

The DNA for the CDR3 is TGTGCCAGCAGTTCCCACACAGGGGCCGGGGCCAACGTCCTGACTTTC. Translated: CASSSHTGAGANVLTF. This chain joins TRBV28 and TRBJ2-6; 7 bases agree with TRBD1. V gave up 4 bases and J gave up 4 bases; unmatched junction bases: 7. This CDR3 spans 16 amino acids. The germline V gene has CDR1 MDHEN and CDR2 SYDVKM.